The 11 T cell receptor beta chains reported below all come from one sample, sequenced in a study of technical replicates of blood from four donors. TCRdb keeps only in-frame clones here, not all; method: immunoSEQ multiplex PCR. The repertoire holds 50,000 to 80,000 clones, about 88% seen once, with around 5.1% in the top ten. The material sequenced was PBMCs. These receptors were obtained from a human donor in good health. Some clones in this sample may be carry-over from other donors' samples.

The CDR3 sequence: CASSEAAGTKMRGANVLTF. In DNA form, the CDR3 reads TGTGCCAGCAGTGAAGCGGCCGGGACAAAAATGCGGGGGGCCAACGTCCTGACTTTC. The J gene is TRBJ2-6, the V gene TRBV6-1, with D perhaps matching TRBD1 (6 bases). Germline V gene sequence: CDR1 MNHNS, CDR2 SASEGT. This CDR3 contains 19 residues. V lost 0 bases to trimming and J lost 4 bases, with 19 bases between them.

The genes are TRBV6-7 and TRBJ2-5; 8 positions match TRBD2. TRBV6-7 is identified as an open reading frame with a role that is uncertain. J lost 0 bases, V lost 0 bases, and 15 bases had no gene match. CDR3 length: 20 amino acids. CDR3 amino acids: CASSYSVALWCGGYQETQYF. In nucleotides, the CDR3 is TGTGCCAGCAGTTACTCGGTAGCTCTCTGGTGCGGGGGGTACCAAGAGACCCAGTACTTC.

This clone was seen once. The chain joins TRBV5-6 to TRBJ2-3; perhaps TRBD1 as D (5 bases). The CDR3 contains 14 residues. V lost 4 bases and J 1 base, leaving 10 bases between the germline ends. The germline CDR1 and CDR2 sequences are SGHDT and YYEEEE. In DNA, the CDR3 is TGTGCCAGCAGCAGGGGTCGTGGCACAGATACGCAGTATTTT. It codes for CASSRGRGTDTQYF.

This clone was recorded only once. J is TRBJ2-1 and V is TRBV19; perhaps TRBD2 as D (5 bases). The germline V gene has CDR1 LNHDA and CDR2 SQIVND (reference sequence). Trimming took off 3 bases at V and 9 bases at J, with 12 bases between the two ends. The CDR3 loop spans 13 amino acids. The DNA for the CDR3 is TGTGCCAGTAGTATGAGGGAGTTTCTTGAGCAGTTCTTC. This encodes CASSMREFLEQFF.

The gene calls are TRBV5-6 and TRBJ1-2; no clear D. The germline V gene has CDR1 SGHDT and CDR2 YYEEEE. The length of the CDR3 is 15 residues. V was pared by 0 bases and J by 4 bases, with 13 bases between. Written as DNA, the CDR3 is TGTGCCAGCAGCTTGGCCAGGAGGCAGCTCTATGGCTACACCTTC. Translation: CASSLARRQLYGYTF. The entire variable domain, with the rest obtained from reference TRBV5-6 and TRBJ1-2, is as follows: DAGVTQSPTHLIKTRGQQVTLRCSPKSGHDTVSWYQQALGQGPQFIFQYYEEEERQRGNFPDRFSGHQFPNYSSELNVNALLLGDSALYLCASSLARRQLYGYTFGSGTRLTVV.

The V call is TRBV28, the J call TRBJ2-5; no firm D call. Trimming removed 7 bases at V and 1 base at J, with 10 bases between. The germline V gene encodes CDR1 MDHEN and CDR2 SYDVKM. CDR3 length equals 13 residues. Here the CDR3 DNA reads TGTGCCAGCAACTTTCCGGGCCAAGAGACCCAGTACTTC. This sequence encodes CASNFPGQETQYF.

CDR3 protein: CASSSDGTITDTQYF. CDR3 DNA sequence: TGCGCCAGCAGCTCGGACGGGACTATCACAGATACGCAGTATTTT. The rearrangement uses TRBV5-1 and TRBJ2-3; 7 bases agree with TRBD2. The germline V gene encodes CDR1 SGHRS and CDR2 YFSETQ. This CDR3 has 15 amino acids. V was clipped by 3 bases and J by 2 bases; unmatched bases: 6.

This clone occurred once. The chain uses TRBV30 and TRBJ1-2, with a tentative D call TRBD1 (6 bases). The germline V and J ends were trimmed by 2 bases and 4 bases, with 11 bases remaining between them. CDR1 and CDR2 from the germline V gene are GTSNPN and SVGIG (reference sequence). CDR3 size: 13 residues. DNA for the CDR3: TGTGCCTGGAGTCTACAGGGTTCCTATGGCTACACCTTC. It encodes CAWSLQGSYGYTF.

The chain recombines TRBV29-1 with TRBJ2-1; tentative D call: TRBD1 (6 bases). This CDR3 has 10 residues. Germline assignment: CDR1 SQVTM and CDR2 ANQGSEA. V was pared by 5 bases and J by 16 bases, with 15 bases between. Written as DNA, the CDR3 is TGCAGCGTTCAGGACAGTGTCAGATTCTTC. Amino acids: CSVQDSVRFF.

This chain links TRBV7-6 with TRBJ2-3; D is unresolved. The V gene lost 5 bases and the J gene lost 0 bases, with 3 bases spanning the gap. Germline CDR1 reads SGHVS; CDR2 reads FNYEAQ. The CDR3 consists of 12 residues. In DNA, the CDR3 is TGTGCCAGCAGCCAAAGCACAGATACGCAGTATTTT. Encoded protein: CASSQSTDTQYF.

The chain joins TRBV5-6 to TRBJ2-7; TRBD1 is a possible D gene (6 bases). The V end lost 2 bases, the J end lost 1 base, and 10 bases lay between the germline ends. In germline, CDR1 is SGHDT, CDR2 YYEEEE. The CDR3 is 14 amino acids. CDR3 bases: TGTGCCAGCAGCTTTGGGACACCGTCCTACGAGCAGTACTTC. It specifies CASSFGTPSYEQYF.